This T cell receptor beta chain was documented in a study of blood T cell repertoires in COVID-19. About the study: The analysed material was cDNA or gDNA that came from T cells, B-cell-depleted T cells, or PBMCs.

V lost 2 bases and J lost 2; bases outside the gene matches: 4. CDR3 length: 16 residues. In germline, CDR1 is SGHRS, CDR2 YFSETQ. In the authors' methods: The authors estimated nucleated cell counts from reference gene primer amplification. TCRdb's copy holds only in-frame clones and misses some; the assay was immunoSEQ multiplex PCR. V, J and clone size were drawn from that table, and D and trimming were deduced from the DNA. The sample contains about 270,000 clones, roughly 90% of which appear only once. The study assigned cohorts using participant-reported clinical history. Resolution of symptoms, clearance, or two negative PCRs was present in recovered Cohort 3 donors.

Specimen: PBMCs or T cells enriched from blood (not recorded which). The receptor was derived from a woman aged 50 to 60 who had recovered from COVID-19. The chain employs TRBV5-1 and TRBJ2-4; 10 bases fit TRBD1. CDR3 coding DNA: TGCGCCAGCAGCTTACGGACAGGGGGGTCCAAAAACATTCAGTACTTC. Protein: CASSLRTGGSKNIQYF. Combining the CDR3 with reference TRBV5-1 and TRBJ2-4 gives the whole variable domain KAGVTQTPRYLIKTRGQQVTLSCSPISGHRSVSWYQQTPGQGLQFLFEYFSETQRNKGNFPGRFSGRQFSNSRSEMNVSTLELGDSALYLCASSLRTGGSKNIQYFGAGTRLSVL.